A selection of T cell receptor beta chains follows, all from one sample in a study of blood T cell repertoires in COVID-19. Clones were read by immunoSEQ multiplex PCR, and TCRdb kept only the in-frame ones, dropping some. Among some 240,000 clones, approximately 90% were seen once, and the ten largest hold around 7.8%. Specimen: peripheral blood. These receptors came from a man in his 60s who had recovered from COVID-19. CDR3s include the opening cysteine and the closing phenylalanine or tryptophan. The D gene is left open where the match is weak. The size entry is marked missing in some rows and otherwise reads once, few, many or a size class.

TRBJ2-3	TRBD2	TRBV6-4	NA	CASSDSRLAGVSSTDTQYF	TGTGCCAGCAGTGACTCCCGACTAGCGGGGGTTTCTAGCACAGATACGCAGTATTTT
TRBJ2-1	TRBD2	TRBV24-1	NA	CATSDFPGTSGAYNEQFF	TGTGCCACCAGTGATTTCCCCGGGACTAGCGGGGCCTACAATGAGCAGTTCTTC
TRBJ1-4	NA	TRBV7-9	NA	CASSLSLGVSEKLFF	TGTGCCAGCAGCTTATCACTGGGCGTGAGTGAAAAACTGTTTTTT
TRBJ1-2	TRBD1	TRBV19	once	CASSIPGGRYGYTF	TGTGCCAGTAGTATACCAGGGGGCAGGTATGGCTACACCTTC
TRBJ2-6	NA	TRBV7-2	NA	CASSSSVSGANVLTF	TGTGCCAGCAGCTCATCGGTCTCTGGGGCCAACGTCCTGACTTTC
TRBJ1-4	NA	TRBV20-1	NA	CSASSQWGSATNEKLFF	TGCAGTGCTAGTTCCCAGTGGGGCAGTGCAACTAATGAAAAACTGTTTTTT
TRBJ2-1	TRBD2	TRBV5-8	NA	CASSASGTSFFIEQFF	TGTGCCAGCAGCGCGTCGGGGACTAGTTTTTTCATTGAGCAGTTCTTC
TRBJ1-5	TRBD1	TRBV2	NA	CASKGGTGGFQPQHF	TGTGCCAGCAAAGGCGGGACAGGGGGCTTTCAGCCCCAGCATTTT
TRBJ2-3	TRBD1	TRBV6-5	NA	CASRKTGALTDTQYF	TGTGCCAGCAGAAAGACAGGGGCCCTCACAGATACGCAGTATTTT
TRBJ2-7	NA	TRBV14	NA	CASSQELGLRSYEQYF	TGTGCCAGCAGCCAAGAATTGGGACTCAGAAGTTACGAGCAGTACTTC
TRBJ2-3	NA	TRBV24-1	NA	CATRPQEGGTDTQYF	TGTGCCACCAGGCCCCAAGAGGGGGGCACAGATACGCAGTATTTT
TRBJ2-7	NA	TRBV4-2	NA	CASSQDFLVSSEQYF	TGTGCCAGCAGCCAAGATTTTTTGGTCAGTTCCGAGCAGTACTTC
TRBJ1-1	TRBD1	TRBV5-6	NA	CASSPGTGWQNTEAFF	TGTGCCAGCAGCCCCGGGACAGGGTGGCAGAACACTGAAGCTTTCTTT
TRBJ1-2	TRBD1	TRBV5-1	NA	CASSSLRTGYGYTF	TGCGCCAGCAGCTCTTTACGGACAGGGTATGGCTACACCTTC
TRBJ1-6	TRBD1	TRBV2	NA	CASRPGQGAGSPLHF	TGTGCCAGCAGGCCGGGACAGGGGGCCGGTTCACCCCTCCACTTT
TRBJ2-3	TRBD2	TRBV6-6	NA	CASSYKSGGITDTQYF	TGTGCCAGCAGTTACAAGAGCGGGGGGATCACAGATACGCAGTATTTT
TRBJ1-4	TRBD1	TRBV23-1	NA	CASSPDRGRKANEKLFF	TGCGCCAGCAGCCCTGACAGGGGGCGTAAGGCTAATGAAAAACTGTTTTTT
TRBJ2-7	TRBD2	TRBV7-2	NA	CASSPERGASYEQYF	TGTGCCAGCAGCCCGGAGCGGGGGGCCTCCTACGAGCAGTACTTC
TRBJ2-3	TRBD2	TRBV10-2	NA	CASSEEESGGNLGDTQYF	TGCGCCAGCAGCGAGGAGGAAAGCGGGGGCAACCTCGGAGATACGCAGTATTTT
TRBJ2-1	TRBD1	TRBV27	NA	CASWRQGYNEQFF	TGTGCCAGCTGGAGACAGGGATATAATGAGCAGTTCTTC